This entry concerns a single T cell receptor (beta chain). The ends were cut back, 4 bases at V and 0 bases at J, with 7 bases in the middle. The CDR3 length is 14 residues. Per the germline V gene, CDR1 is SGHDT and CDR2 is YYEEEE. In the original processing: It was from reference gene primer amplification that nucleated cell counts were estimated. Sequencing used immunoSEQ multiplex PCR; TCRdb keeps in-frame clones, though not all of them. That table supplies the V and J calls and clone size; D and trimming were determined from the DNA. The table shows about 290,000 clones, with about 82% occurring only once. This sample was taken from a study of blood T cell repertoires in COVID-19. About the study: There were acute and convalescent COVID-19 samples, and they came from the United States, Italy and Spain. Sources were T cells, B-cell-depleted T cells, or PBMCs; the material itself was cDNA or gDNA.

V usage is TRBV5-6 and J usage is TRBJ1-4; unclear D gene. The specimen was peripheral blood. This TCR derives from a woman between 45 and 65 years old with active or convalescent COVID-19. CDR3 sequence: CASSTAATNEKLFF. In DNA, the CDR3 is TGTGCCAGCAGCACAGCTGCAACTAATGAAAAACTGTTTTTT.